A selection of T cell receptor beta chains follows, all from one sample in a study of memory CD8 T cells in hepatitis C reinfection. TCRdb's copy holds only in-frame clones and misses some; the assay was immunoSEQ multiplex PCR. The data contain some 2,700 clones, 80% to 90% of them singletons. The sequenced sample consisted of naive CD8+ T cells sorted from blood. The receptors come from a man in his fifties or sixties with hepatitis C virus infection. Each CDR3 is given with its conserved first and last residue. A D gene is named only where the DNA matches it firmly. Some rows have no size entry. The others give once, few or many, or a class for an expanded clone.

abundance	v_gene	j_gene	d_gene	CDR3aa	CDR3nt
.	TRBV4-1	TRBJ1-2	.	CASSPWDTRTANYGYTF	TGCGCCAGCAGCCCCTGGGACACGCGGACCGCTAACTATGGCTACACCTTC
.	TRBV9	TRBJ1-5	.	CASGQGQPQHF	TGTGCCAGCGGGCAGGGACAGCCCCAGCATTTT
once	TRBV28	TRBJ1-4	.	CASSTDRLLIETNEKLFF	TGTGCCAGCAGCACCGACAGGCTTCTTATTGAGACTAATGAAAAACTGTTTTTT
.	TRBV13	TRBJ2-7	TRBD2	CASSFGGGFEQYF	TGTGCCAGCAGCTTCGGGGGAGGGTTCGAGCAGTACTTC
few	TRBV9	TRBJ2-1	TRBD2	CASSVGGSGRFSEQFF	TGTGCCAGCAGCGTAGGTGGTAGCGGGAGGTTCAGTGAGCAGTTCTTC
.	TRBV29-1	TRBJ2-7	TRBD2	CSVGATGSGNYEQYF	TGCAGCGTTGGGGCGACGGGTAGCGGGAACTACGAGCAGTACTTC
.	TRBV6-6	TRBJ2-7	.	CASSYSPAVYEQYF	TGTGCCAGCAGTTACTCGCCGGCGGTGTACGAGCAGTACTTC
.	TRBV7-9	TRBJ2-1	TRBD1	CASSLQGVEQFF	TGTGCCAGCAGCTTACAGGGGGTTGAGCAGTTCTTC
.	TRBV19	TRBJ1-5	TRBD1	CASSLTGNGNQPQHF	TGTGCCAGTAGTTTGACAGGGAATGGCAATCAGCCCCAGCATTTT
.	TRBV13	TRBJ2-7	TRBD2	CASSFRLAAYEQYF	TGTGCCAGCAGCTTTAGGCTAGCGGCCTACGAGCAGTACTTC
few	TRBV5-4	TRBJ1-1	.	CASSLAGSSEAFF	TGTGCCAGCAGCTTGGCCGGTAGCTCTGAAGCTTTCTTT
.	TRBV11-2	TRBJ2-1	.	CASSLSPQGNEQFF	TGTGCCAGCAGCTTATCCCCCCAGGGCAATGAGCAGTTCTTC
.	TRBV13	TRBJ1-3	TRBD1	CASSYRGGGNTIYF	TGTGCCAGCAGCTACAGGGGAGGTGGAAACACCATATATTTT
.	TRBV2	TRBJ2-2	.	CASVAGYQDTGELFF	TGTGCCAGCGTTGCAGGGTATCAGGACACCGGGGAGCTGTTTTTT
.	TRBV16	TRBJ1-4	TRBD1	CASSQSVGQGPEKLFF	TGTGCCAGCAGCCAATCCGTCGGACAGGGTCCTGAAAAACTGTTTTTT
.	TRBV4-1	TRBJ2-7	TRBD1	CASSSGQGTYEQYF	TGCGCCAGCAGCTCGGGACAGGGGACCTACGAGCAGTACTTC
.	TRBV13	TRBJ1-2	.	CASSPGVGSYGYTF	TGTGCCAGCAGCCCAGGAGTGGGGAGCTATGGCTACACCTTC
.	TRBV2	TRBJ1-5	.	CASSEAGYNQPQHF	TGTGCCAGCAGTGAGGCGGGTTACAATCAGCCCCAGCATTTT
.	TRBV27	TRBJ1-5	.	CASSLNSLQPQHF	TGTGCCAGCAGTTTAAACTCCCTTCAGCCCCAGCATTTT
.	TRBV6-6	TRBJ2-7	TRBD1	CASSYTGESHEQYF	TGTGCCAGCAGTTACACAGGGGAGTCCCACGAGCAGTACTTC
.	TRBV19	TRBJ2-3	.	CASSRSGLTDTQYF	TGTGCCAGTAGTCGGAGCGGGCTTACAGATACGCAGTATTTT
.	TRBV5-4	TRBJ1-5	.	CASSLEAGQPQHF	TGTGCCAGCAGCTTGGAAGCGGGTCAGCCCCAGCATTTT
.	TRBV27	TRBJ2-7	TRBD2	CASRESSGSYEQYF	TGTGCCAGCAGGGAGTCTAGCGGTTCCTACGAGCAGTACTTC